The 12 T cell receptor beta chains reported below all come from one sample, sequenced in a study of shared T cell receptors in the human thymus (dated by TCRdb to about 2021). Libraries were prepared through the immunoSEQ multiplex PCR assay. This is the immuneACCESS table as TCRdb keeps it, with only in-frame sequences that have V and J called. A part of the clones is gone; compared with another copy, unresolved V genes explain less than half, and the rest is unexplained. For this sample the table gives some 640,000 clones, of which around 87% were detected only once. The ten most abundant clones make up about 0.0094% of the sample. These same data were also listed under a study on human thymus T cells.

The sample comprised thymocytes. These receptors all come from a boy under three years old with a congenital heart defect. Donor details come from another sample of the same person, matched by shared clones.

J is TRBJ2-1 and V is TRBV11-2, with D possibly TRBD1 on 5 matching bases. This CDR3 comprises 12 residues. Germline lookup yields CDR1 SGHAT and CDR2 FQNNGV. Trimming shortened V by 5 bases and J by 7 bases, and 9 bases separated the two germline ends. The CDR3 spells CASSHRQNEQFF. The DNA of the CDR3 is TGTGCCAGCAGCCATCGACAGAATGAGCAGTTCTTC.

The CDR3 DNA reads TGTGCCAGCAGCCAGCAAGACAGGGCCCTGGGGGAGACCCAGTACTTC. Translating gives CASSQQDRALGETQYF. J is TRBJ2-5 and V is TRBV14; 7 bases are shared with TRBD1. The CDR3 contains 16 residues. V was clipped by 3 bases and J by 5 bases; unmatched bases: 12. The germline CDR1 and CDR2 sequences are SGHDN and FVKESK.

The V gene is TRBV10-2, the J gene TRBJ2-1, with 10 bases aligning to TRBD2. The germline CDR1 and CDR2 sequences are WSHSY and SAAADI. Trimming took 2 bases from V and 7 from J; bases not matched to a gene: 20. CDR3 size: 20 residues. CDR3 region: CASSETGLVLAGDFSNEQFF. Written as DNA, the CDR3 is TGCGCCAGCAGTGAGACGGGACTTGTGCTAGCGGGAGATTTTTCTAATGAGCAGTTCTTC.

V is TRBV9 and J is TRBJ2-1; D might be TRBD2 (5 bases). This CDR3 is built from 17 residues. With 5 bases removed from V and 7 bases from J, the gap between germline ends came to 25 bases. Germline V lookup: CDR1 SGDLS, CDR2 YYNGEE. The CDR3 loop reads CASRKPDLARLRNEQFF. CDR3 nucleotide sequence: TGTGCCAGCAGAAAACCGGACCTAGCCAGGCTAAGGAATGAGCAGTTCTTC.

In its sample, this clone was seen once. The chain uses TRBV13 and TRBJ2-3; TRBD2 aligns across 7 bases. The CDR3 totals 16 residues. J gave up 2 bases and V 2 bases, and 7 bases lay outside the gene matches. The germline V gene has CDR1 PRHDT and CDR2 FYEKMQ (reference sequence). The CDR3: CASSLWGGVYTDTQYF. Written as DNA, the CDR3 is TGTGCCAGCAGCTTATGGGGGGGGGTGTACACAGATACGCAGTATTTT.

This clone has only one observation. CDR3 loop: CSAKRGGEQYF. The CDR3 DNA sequence: TGCAGTGCTAAGAGGGGAGGCGAGCAGTACTTC. The chain combines TRBV20-1 with TRBJ2-7, with a possible D match to TRBD2 (6 bases). Germline-derived CDR1 and CDR2 are DFQATT and SNEGSKA (reference sequence). The CDR3 sequence is 11 residues long. The V and J ends lost 4 bases and 6 bases respectively, with 10 bases between them.

The chain combines TRBV27 with TRBJ1-5; perhaps TRBD1 as D (6 bases). Germline CDR1 is MNHEY and CDR2 is SMNVEV (reference sequence). The V and J ends lost 6 bases and 3 bases respectively, with 12 bases between them. This CDR3 is 14 amino acids long. CDR3 bases: TGTGCCAGCAGCCACCAGGGACACAATCAGCCCCAGCATTTT. It yields the protein CASSHQGHNQPQHF.

This rearrangement joins TRBV14 to TRBJ2-2; D may be TRBD2 (5 bases). This CDR3 region has 16 residues. Germline V CDR1 and CDR2: SGHDN, FVKESK. Trimming took 0 bases from V and 2 from J, leaving 10 bases between them. The CDR3 DNA is TGTGCCAGCAGCCAAGACCTGGGAGTTAACACCGGGGAGCTGTTTTTT. Translation: CASSQDLGVNTGELFF.

This clone was detected once. The chain has TRBV7-2 and TRBJ2-7; D is perhaps TRBD2 (5 bases). This CDR3 is built from 15 residues. Trimming took off 5 bases at V and 1 base at J, with 15 bases between the two ends. Germline V CDR1 and CDR2: SGHTA, FQGNSA. The CDR3 coding sequence is TGTGCCAGCAGCCGCCTGGGAGTGGTTTCCTACGAGCAGTACTTC. Translating gives CASSRLGVVSYEQYF.

The gene calls are TRBV5-1 and TRBJ1-1, with TRBD1 as a possible D gene (5 bases). Trimming cost V 2 bases and J 4 bases, with 21 bases left between them. In germline, CDR1 is SGHRS, CDR2 YFSETQ. The CDR3 sequence is 17 residues long. The CDR3 bases are TGCGCCAGCAGCTTTACCCTTTCTGTCGGGGGTAGCACTGAAGCTTTCTTT. This codes for CASSFTLSVGGSTEAFF. Looking up the rest from reference TRBV5-1 and TRBJ1-1 gives the full variable domain: KAGVTQTPRYLIKTRGQQVTLSCSPISGHRSVSWYQQTPGQGLQFLFEYFSETQRNKGNFPGRFSGRQFSNSRSEMNVSTLELGDSALYLCASSFTLSVGGSTEAFFGQGTRLTVV.

J is TRBJ1-6 and V is TRBV7-2, with TRBD1 matching 7 bases. V lost 5 bases, J lost 3 bases, and 4 bases stayed unmatched. The germline CDR1 and CDR2 sequences are SGHTA and FQGNSA. This CDR3 has 15 amino acids. The CDR3 loop is CASSMGQIYNSPLHF. Here the CDR3 DNA reads TGTGCCAGCAGCATGGGACAGATCTATAATTCACCCCTCCACTTT.

This chain uses TRBV25-1 with TRBJ1-6, with D unclear. Germline V gene data show CDR1 as MGHDK and CDR2 as SYGVNS. V lost 6 bases, J lost 19 bases, and 25 bases lay in between. The length of the CDR3 is 14 residues. The CDR3 protein is CASRVEEEIFFEHF. DNA of the CDR3: TGTGCCAGCAGGGTGGAGGAGGAGATCTTTTTTGAACACTTT. Looking up the rest from reference TRBV25-1 and TRBJ1-6 gives the full variable domain: EADIYQTPRYLVIGTGKKITLECSQTMGHDKMYWYQQDPGMELHLIHYSYGVNSTEKGDLSSESTVSRIRTEHFPLTLESARPSHTSQYLCASRVEEEIFFEHFGNGTRLTVT.